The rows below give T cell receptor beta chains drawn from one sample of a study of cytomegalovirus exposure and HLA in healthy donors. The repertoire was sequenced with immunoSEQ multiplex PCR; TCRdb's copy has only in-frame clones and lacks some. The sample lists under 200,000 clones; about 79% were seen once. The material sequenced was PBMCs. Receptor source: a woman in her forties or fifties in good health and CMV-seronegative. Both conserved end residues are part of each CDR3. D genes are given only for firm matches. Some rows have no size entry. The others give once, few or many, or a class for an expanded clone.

DNA: TGTGCCAGCAGTCCTACCCCGTATGGCTACACCTTC
CDR3: CASSPTPYGYTF
D: -
size: -
V: TRBV2
J: TRBJ1-2

DNA: TGCGCCAGCAGTGAGTCACAGAGTGAAGCTTTCTTT
CDR3: CASSESQSEAFF
D: -
size: -
V: TRBV10-2
J: TRBJ1-1

DNA: TGTGCCAGCAGTTCGACACAAACCTACAATGAGCAGTTCTTC
CDR3: CASSSTQTYNEQFF
D: -
size: -
V: TRBV28
J: TRBJ2-1

DNA: TGTGCCAGCAGCTTAGATCGGTTGGGCAATCAGCCCCAGCATTTT
CDR3: CASSLDRLGNQPQHF
D: -
size: -
V: TRBV7-8
J: TRBJ1-5

DNA: TGTGCCAGCTCAGAGGTCCTATCAGAGGTCACTGAAGCTTTCTTT
CDR3: CASSEVLSEVTEAFF
D: -
size: -
V: TRBV18
J: TRBJ1-1

DNA: TGTGCCAGCAGTGAATACCCAGGCTGGTCTGAAGCTTTCTTT
CDR3: CASSEYPGWSEAFF
D: -
size: -
V: TRBV25-1
J: TRBJ1-1

DNA: TGTGCCAGCAGCCATAGCGGGGTAGCCTACAATGAGCAGTTCTTC
CDR3: CASSHSGVAYNEQFF
D: TRBD2
size: -
V: TRBV6-5
J: TRBJ2-1

DNA: TGTGCCAGTTGGCTGTGGGAGACCCAGTACTTC
CDR3: CASWLWETQYF
D: -
size: -
V: TRBV2
J: TRBJ2-5

DNA: TGTGCCAGCAGTGATGGGTTACAGCTGAACACTGAAGCTTTCTTT
CDR3: CASSDGLQLNTEAFF
D: -
size: -
V: TRBV25-1
J: TRBJ1-1

DNA: TGCGCCAGCAGGACCTTATTTCTAGGGAACACTGAAGCTTTCTTT
CDR3: CASRTLFLGNTEAFF
D: -
size: -
V: TRBV4-1
J: TRBJ1-1

DNA: TGCAGCGTTCCCAGGGGGGCGCAGAATGAGCAGTTCTTC
CDR3: CSVPRGAQNEQFF
D: -
size: -
V: TRBV29-1
J: TRBJ2-1

DNA: TGCAGCGTTGAGATAGGACAGGGCAAGGGTGACTATGGCTACACCTTC
CDR3: CSVEIGQGKGDYGYTF
D: TRBD1
size: -
V: TRBV29-1
J: TRBJ1-2

DNA: TGTGCCAGCAGCTTGCAGGGGGAAAATTCACCCCTCCACTTT
CDR3: CASSLQGENSPLHF
D: TRBD1
size: once
V: TRBV11-2
J: TRBJ1-6

DNA: TGCGCCAGCAGCCTCACCCACCCGGGCCGAGACAGGAACCACTTC
CDR3: CASSLTHPGRDRNHF
D: -
size: -
V: TRBV5-1
J: TRBJ2-7

DNA: TGTGCCAGCAGCTGGGCGGGACAGGGCACAGATACGCAGTATTTT
CDR3: CASSWAGQGTDTQYF
D: TRBD1
size: -
V: TRBV7-2
J: TRBJ2-3

DNA: TGTTCCAGCAGCTTCTCCGGGGGGCCCCAAGAGACCCAGTACTTC
CDR3: CSSSFSGGPQETQYF
D: -
size: once
V: TRBV7-9
J: TRBJ2-5

DNA: TGTGCCAGCAGCCAAGTAGCAGGGTCGGCCACTGAAGCTTTCTTT
CDR3: CASSQVAGSATEAFF
D: -
size: -
V: TRBV4-2
J: TRBJ1-1

DNA: TGTGCCAGCAGCTTGGTAGGACAGGGGCGCACAGATACGCAGTATTTT
CDR3: CASSLVGQGRTDTQYF
D: TRBD1
size: -
V: TRBV5-6
J: TRBJ2-3

DNA: TGTGCCAGCAGCTTTCGGGAGAACGTCCCCTACAATGAGCAGTTCTTC
CDR3: CASSFRENVPYNEQFF
D: -
size: few
V: TRBV7-2
J: TRBJ2-1

DNA: TGTGCCAGCAGACCCCTTACCGGGGGGACGCGCTACGAGCAGTACTTC
CDR3: CASRPLTGGTRYEQYF
D: TRBD2
size: -
V: TRBV28
J: TRBJ2-7

DNA: TGTGCCAGCAGTTTGATAGGAGGTACGCAGTATTTT
CDR3: CASSLIGGTQYF
D: -
size: -
V: TRBV28
J: TRBJ2-3

DNA: TGTGCCAGCAGTTACGGAGGACAGGGGAATTCACCCCTCCACTTT
CDR3: CASSYGGQGNSPLHF
D: TRBD1
size: few
V: TRBV6-6
J: TRBJ1-6

DNA: TGTGCCAGCAGTGACCGGGACAGGGTCCGAGTAGGTGGCGGGAGGCCTCCAGATACGCAGTATTTT
CDR3: CASSDRDRVRVGGGRPPDTQYF
D: -
size: many
V: TRBV6-4
J: TRBJ2-3

DNA: TGTGCCAGCAGCTTGATTAAGGCAGGGCAACAAGAGACCCAGTACTTC
CDR3: CASSLIKAGQQETQYF
D: -
size: -
V: TRBV5-6
J: TRBJ2-5

DNA: TGTGCCAGCAGTGCAACAGGGGGTAGTAACACCATATATTTT
CDR3: CASSATGGSNTIYF
D: TRBD1
size: -
V: TRBV28
J: TRBJ1-3

DNA: TGTGCCAGCAGTTTCGTCCTTGGCTTGAACACTGAAGCTTTCTTT
CDR3: CASSFVLGLNTEAFF
D: -
size: once
V: TRBV28
J: TRBJ1-1

DNA: TGTGCCAGCAGTGAAGACGGGAACTATGGCTACACCTTC
CDR3: CASSEDGNYGYTF
D: -
size: few
V: TRBV6-1
J: TRBJ1-2

DNA: TGTGCCTGGAGGTTGGGGCCGTTTGACGTCGATGAGCAGTTCTTC
CDR3: CAWRLGPFDVDEQFF
D: -
size: -
V: TRBV30
J: TRBJ2-1

DNA: TGTGCCAGCAGCCGGAGGGAGAACACCGGGGAGCTGTTTTTT
CDR3: CASSRRENTGELFF
D: -
size: -
V: TRBV14
J: TRBJ2-2

DNA: TGTGCCAGTTCCTGGCAGGGTTCCTGGAATGAGCAGTTCTTC
CDR3: CASSWQGSWNEQFF
D: -
size: -
V: TRBV27
J: TRBJ2-1

DNA: TGTGCCAGCTCACCGGCACAGGGTCCCAACGAGCAGTACTTC
CDR3: CASSPAQGPNEQYF
D: -
size: -
V: TRBV18
J: TRBJ2-7

DNA: TGTGCCAGCAGCCTAGGGACAGCCTACAATGAGCAGTTCTTC
CDR3: CASSLGTAYNEQFF
D: TRBD1
size: once
V: TRBV7-2
J: TRBJ2-1

DNA: TGTGCCAGCAGCAGGACAGGAACTACTAACTATGGCTACACCTTC
CDR3: CASSRTGTTNYGYTF
D: TRBD1
size: once
V: TRBV27
J: TRBJ1-2

DNA: TGTTCCAGCAGCTTAGTCAGGGATGAAATTGGAGAGACCCAGTACTTC
CDR3: CSSSLVRDEIGETQYF
D: -
size: once
V: TRBV7-9
J: TRBJ2-5

DNA: TGTGCCAGCAAGGATCTAGCGGGAGTAGAGGCAGATACGCAGTATTTT
CDR3: CASKDLAGVEADTQYF
D: TRBD2
size: few
V: TRBV2
J: TRBJ2-3

DNA: TGTGCCTGGAGTGGTCTTGAGGGCCCCAGAGAAAAACTGTTTTTT
CDR3: CAWSGLEGPREKLFF
D: -
size: -
V: TRBV30
J: TRBJ1-4

DNA: TGTGCCACCAGCAGAGGGGAGGTAAACACTGAAGCTTTCTTT
CDR3: CATSRGEVNTEAFF
D: -
size: -
V: TRBV15
J: TRBJ1-1

DNA: TGTGCCAGTAGTATAGATCGTCCCAATCAGCCCCAGCATTTT
CDR3: CASSIDRPNQPQHF
D: -
size: -
V: TRBV19
J: TRBJ1-5

DNA: TGTGCCAGCAGCCAAGGGGTGCGGGATAGCACAGATACGCAGTATTTT
CDR3: CASSQGVRDSTDTQYF
D: -
size: -
V: TRBV4-2
J: TRBJ2-3

DNA: TGTGCCAGCTCACCGAAACAGCAGAATGAAGCTTTCTTT
CDR3: CASSPKQQNEAFF
D: -
size: -
V: TRBV18
J: TRBJ1-1

DNA: TGTGCCAGCAGCTTAGCGGACGCTGGGCGCCGACCGGGGTTACAGTACTTC
CDR3: CASSLADAGRRPGLQYF
D: -
size: -
V: TRBV7-6
J: TRBJ2-5

DNA: TGTGCCAGCAGGGCAGGGGCCCCCTATGGCTACACCTTC
CDR3: CASRAGAPYGYTF
D: -
size: -
V: TRBV25-1
J: TRBJ1-2

DNA: TGTGCCATCAGTGCCCCGAACTACGAGCAGTACTTC
CDR3: CAISAPNYEQYF
D: -
size: -
V: TRBV10-3
J: TRBJ2-7

DNA: TGTGCCAGCAGCACACCCGGGGGGGGCGAGCAGTACTTC
CDR3: CASSTPGGGEQYF
D: TRBD2
size: few
V: TRBV7-9
J: TRBJ2-7

DNA: TGTGCCAGCAGTTTAGTGGACAGTAGCAATCAGCCCCAGCATTTT
CDR3: CASSLVDSSNQPQHF
D: -
size: -
V: TRBV28
J: TRBJ1-5

DNA: TGTGCCAGCAGCTTGATCGCGTCAGTGAAGGAGTACGAGCAGTACTTC
CDR3: CASSLIASVKEYEQYF
D: -
size: -
V: TRBV5-5
J: TRBJ2-7

DNA: TGTGCCAGCAGCAAACAGAGCTCCTATAATTCACCCCTCCACTTT
CDR3: CASSKQSSYNSPLHF
D: -
size: -
V: TRBV6-4
J: TRBJ1-6

DNA: TGTGCCAGCAGTTTCGGCAGGGAATACGAGCAGTACTTC
CDR3: CASSFGREYEQYF
D: -
size: -
V: TRBV28
J: TRBJ2-7